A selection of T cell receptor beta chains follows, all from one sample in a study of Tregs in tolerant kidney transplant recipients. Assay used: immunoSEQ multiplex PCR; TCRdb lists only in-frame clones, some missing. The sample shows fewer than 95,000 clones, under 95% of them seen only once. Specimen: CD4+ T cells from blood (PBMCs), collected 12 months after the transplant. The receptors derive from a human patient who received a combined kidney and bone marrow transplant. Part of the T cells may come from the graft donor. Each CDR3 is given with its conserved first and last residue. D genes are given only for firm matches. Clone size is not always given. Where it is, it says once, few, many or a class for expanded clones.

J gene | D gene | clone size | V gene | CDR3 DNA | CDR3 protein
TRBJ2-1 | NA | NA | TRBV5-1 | TGCGCCAGCAGCTTTAGTTCGGGGTTTACCTACAATGAGCAGTTCTTC | CASSFSSGFTYNEQFF
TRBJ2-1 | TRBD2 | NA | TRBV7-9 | TGTGCCAGCAGCCGGACTAGCGGGATGCCCAATGAGCAGTTCTTC | CASSRTSGMPNEQFF
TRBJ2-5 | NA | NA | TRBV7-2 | TGTGCCAGCAGCTCAACAGGGAGTCGGGAGACCCAGTACTTC | CASSSTGSRETQYF
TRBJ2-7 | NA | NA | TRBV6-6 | TGTGCCAGCAGCCTTAGGGAGAGTGTAGAGCAGTACTTC | CASSLRESVEQYF
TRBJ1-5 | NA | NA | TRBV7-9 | TGTGCCAGCAGCTTAGGAAGGGGGGGGTTTTTGGGCAATCAGCCCCAGCATTTT | CASSLGRGGFLGNQPQHF
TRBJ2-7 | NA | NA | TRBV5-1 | TGCGCCAGCAGGGGGCACCTCGACTACGAGCAGTACTTC | CASRGHLDYEQYF
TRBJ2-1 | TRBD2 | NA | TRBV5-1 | TGCGCCAGCAGCCCTCGACTAGCGGGAGGGCCGGGGAATGAGCAGTTCTTC | CASSPRLAGGPGNEQFF
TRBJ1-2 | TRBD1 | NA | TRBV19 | TGTGCCAGTAGTATAGGTGGGGGACAGACGGCCTATGGCTACACCTTC | CASSIGGGQTAYGYTF
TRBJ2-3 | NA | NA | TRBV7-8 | TGTGCCAGCAGCTTAGGCACGCAGGGGCATACGCAGTATTTT | CASSLGTQGHTQYF
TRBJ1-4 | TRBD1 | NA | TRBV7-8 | TGTGCCAGCAGCACCGGACAGGGCGCAACTAATGAAAAACTGTTTTTT | CASSTGQGATNEKLFF
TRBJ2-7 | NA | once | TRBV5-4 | TGTGCCAGCAGCCGGGGGGCCGTGGAGCAGTACTTC | CASSRGAVEQYF
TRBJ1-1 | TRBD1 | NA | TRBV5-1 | TGCGCCAGCAGCCGACAGGGGGCCGACACTGAAGCTTTCTTT | CASSRQGADTEAFF
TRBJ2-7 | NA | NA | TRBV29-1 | TGCAGCGTTCCGGGGGGCCGGGGACGGTACTTC | CSVPGGRGRYF
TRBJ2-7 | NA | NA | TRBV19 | TGTGCCAGTAGTATACGGCCCAGGGGTCCCTACGAGCAGTACTTC | CASSIRPRGPYEQYF
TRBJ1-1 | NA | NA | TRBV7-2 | TGTGCCAGCAGCTTAGAACCCGCTGGCAGGATGAACACTGAAGCTTTCTTT | CASSLEPAGRMNTEAFF
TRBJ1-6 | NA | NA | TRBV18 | TGTGCCAGCTCACCACCCACGGGGATAAATTCCCCCCTCCACTTT | CASSPPTGINSPLHF
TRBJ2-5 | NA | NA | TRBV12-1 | TGTGCCAGCTTCATTCCGGAGGGCCTCGGGGAGACCCAGTACTTC | CASFIPEGLGETQYF
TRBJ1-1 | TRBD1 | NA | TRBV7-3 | TGTGCCAGCAGCCGGACAGGGGAAACATTGAACACTGAAGCTTTCTTT | CASSRTGETLNTEAFF
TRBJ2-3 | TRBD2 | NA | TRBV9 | TGTGCCAGCAGCGTAGAGCCTAGCGGGATGAGCGGCACAGATACGCAGTATTTT | CASSVEPSGMSGTDTQYF
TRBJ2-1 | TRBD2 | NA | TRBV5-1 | TGCGCCAGCAGCTTGTTGGGGACTAGCGGCAATGAGCAGTTCTTC | CASSLLGTSGNEQFF
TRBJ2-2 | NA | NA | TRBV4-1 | TGCGCCAGCAGCCAGAGGCAGACGAACACCGGGGAGCTGTTTTTT | CASSQRQTNTGELFF
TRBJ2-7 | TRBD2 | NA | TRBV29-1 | TGCAGCGTTCTTCCGACTAGCGGGAGCTACGAGCAGTACTTC | CSVLPTSGSYEQYF
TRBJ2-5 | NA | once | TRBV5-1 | TGCGCCAGCAGCTACGGACAGACGCAAGAGACCCAGTACTTC | CASSYGQTQETQYF
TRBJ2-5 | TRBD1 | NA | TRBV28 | TGTGCCAGCAGTCCCACGGGGGCGGACAGGGGGTCTAAGACCCAGTACTTC | CASSPTGADRGSKTQYF
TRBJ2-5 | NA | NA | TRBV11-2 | TGTGCCAGCAGCTCGGGAGTTGCAGAGACCCAGTACTTC | CASSSGVAETQYF
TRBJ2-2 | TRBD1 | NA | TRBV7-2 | TGTGCCAGCAGCGTCGACAGGGTAGGAACCGGGGAGCTGTTTTTT | CASSVDRVGTGELFF
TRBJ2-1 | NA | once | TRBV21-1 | TGTGCCAGCAGCAAAGTCTACCTTCTAGCGGGCTCCTACAATGAGCAGTTCTTC | CASSKVYLLAGSYNEQFF
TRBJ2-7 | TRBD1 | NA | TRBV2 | TGTGCCAGCAGTGCTGGGGACAGATCTTCCTACGAGCAGTACTTC | CASSAGDRSSYEQYF
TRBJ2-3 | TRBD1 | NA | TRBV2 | TGTGCCACTGGGACAGAGAACACAGATACGCAGTATTTT | CATGTENTDTQYF